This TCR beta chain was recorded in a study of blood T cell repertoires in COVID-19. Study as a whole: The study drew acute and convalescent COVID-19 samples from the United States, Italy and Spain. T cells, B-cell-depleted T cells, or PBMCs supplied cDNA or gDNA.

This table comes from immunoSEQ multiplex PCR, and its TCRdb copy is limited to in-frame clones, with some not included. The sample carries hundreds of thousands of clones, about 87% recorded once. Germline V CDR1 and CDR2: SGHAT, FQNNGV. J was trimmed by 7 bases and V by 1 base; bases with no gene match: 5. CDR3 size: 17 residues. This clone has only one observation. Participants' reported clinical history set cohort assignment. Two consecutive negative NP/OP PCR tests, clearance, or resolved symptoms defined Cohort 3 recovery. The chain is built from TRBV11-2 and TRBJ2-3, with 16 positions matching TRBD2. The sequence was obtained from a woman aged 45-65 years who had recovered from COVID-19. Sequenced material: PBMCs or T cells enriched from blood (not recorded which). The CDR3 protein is CASSLAGLAGGRYTQYF. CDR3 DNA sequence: TGTGCCAGCAGCTTAGCGGGACTAGCGGGAGGGCGTTATACGCAGTATTTT.